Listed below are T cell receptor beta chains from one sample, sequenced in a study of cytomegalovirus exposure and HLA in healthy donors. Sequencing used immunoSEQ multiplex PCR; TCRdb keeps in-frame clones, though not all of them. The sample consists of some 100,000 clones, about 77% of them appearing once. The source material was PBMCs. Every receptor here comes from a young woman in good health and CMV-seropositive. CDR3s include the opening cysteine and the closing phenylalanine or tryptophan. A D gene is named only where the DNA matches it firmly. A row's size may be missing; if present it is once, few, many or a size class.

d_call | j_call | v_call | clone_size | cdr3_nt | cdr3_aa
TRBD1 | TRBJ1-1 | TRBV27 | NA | TGTGCCAGCAGTTTCTTGGGACAGGGTGTCGTGAACACTGAAGCTTTCTTT | CASSFLGQGVVNTEAFF
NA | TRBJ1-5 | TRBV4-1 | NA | TGCGCCAGCAGCCAAAGATCAACGGGTGGTAGCAATCAGCCCCAGCATTTT | CASSQRSTGGSNQPQHF
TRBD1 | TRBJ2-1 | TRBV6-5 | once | TGTGCCAGCAGCCAAGGGGGACAGGGGAGCGATGAGCAGTTCTTC | CASSQGGQGSDEQFF
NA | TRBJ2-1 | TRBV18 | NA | TGTGCCAGCTCACTGCTAGGACAACGCCTTGGCGATGAGCAGTTCTTC | CASSLLGQRLGDEQFF
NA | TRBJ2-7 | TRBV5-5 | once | TGTGCCAGCAGCTTGCCTAGCACGTACGAGCAGTACTTC | CASSLPSTYEQYF
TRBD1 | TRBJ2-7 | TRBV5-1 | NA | TGCGCCAGCAGCACCCGACAGGGGAGTGGCTACGAGCAGTACTTC | CASSTRQGSGYEQYF
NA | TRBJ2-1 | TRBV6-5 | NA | TGTGCCAGCAGTTACGCGGGACTGGCATACAATGAGCAGTTCTTC | CASSYAGLAYNEQFF
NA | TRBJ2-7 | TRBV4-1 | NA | TGCGCCAGCAGCCAAGGAGTGGTTTACGAGCAGTACTTC | CASSQGVVYEQYF
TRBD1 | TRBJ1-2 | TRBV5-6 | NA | TGTGCCAGCAGCTTGGAGCTGGCCAGGGGGCTTGGCTACACCTTC | CASSLELARGLGYTF
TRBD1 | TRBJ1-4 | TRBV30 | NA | TGTGCCTGGAACAGGGGGCTAAGGGAAAAACTGTTTTTT | CAWNRGLREKLFF
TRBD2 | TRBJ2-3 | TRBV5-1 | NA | TGCGCCAGCAGCTCGGGGACTACAATCACAGATACGCAGTATTTT | CASSSGTTITDTQYF
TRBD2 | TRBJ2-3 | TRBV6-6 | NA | TGTGCCAGCAGTGGCTTCGCAGCGGGAGCTACAGATACGCAGTATTTT | CASSGFAAGATDTQYF
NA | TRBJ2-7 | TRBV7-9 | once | TGTGCCAGCATAGACCTAGCGATCCACGAGCAGTACTTC | CASIDLAIHEQYF
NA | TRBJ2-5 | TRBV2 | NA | TGTGCCAGCAGTGCGCGGTTACAAGAGACCCAGTACTTC | CASSARLQETQYF
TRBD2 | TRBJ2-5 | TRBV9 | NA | TGTGCCAGCAGCGGGCTAGCGGGAGCGCAAGAGACCCAGTACTTC | CASSGLAGAQETQYF
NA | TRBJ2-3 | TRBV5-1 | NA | TGCGCCAGCAGCTTGGTGGGCGTAGTGGATACGCAGTATTTT | CASSLVGVVDTQYF